These 19 T cell receptor beta chains came from one sample sequenced in a study of OX40 agonist ivuxolimab in advanced cancers. Produced via immunoSEQ multiplex PCR; TCRdb's table is partial and in-frame only. The table includes about 60,000 clones, roughly 90% detected once. The source was CD4+ or CD8+ T cells sorted from blood, collected in a trial of the OX40 agonist ivuxolimab. These receptors were taken from an adult with an advanced solid tumor such as melanoma, head and neck, liver or kidney cancer.

This sequence joins TRBV18 and TRBJ2-5; D perhaps matches TRBD2 (6 bases). Germline CDR1 reads KGHSH; CDR2 reads LQKENI. CDR3 length equals 13 residues. V lost 6 bases, J lost 2 bases, and 10 bases lay in between. The CDR3 reads CASSPGTQETQYF. CDR3 nucleotides: TGTGCCAGCTCTCCGGGGACTCAAGAGACCCAGTACTTC.

The chain combines TRBV18 with TRBJ2-1, with D possibly matching TRBD2 (6 bases). This CDR3 is 15 amino acids long. Germline CDR1 reads KGHSH; CDR2 reads LQKENI. Trimming took 8 bases from V and 7 from J, leaving 21 bases between them. CDR3 sequence: CASITGTGLGNEQFF. As DNA, the CDR3 is TGTGCCAGCATCACCGGGACTGGGCTGGGGAATGAGCAGTTCTTC.

V gene TRBV7-2 combines with J gene TRBJ2-1, with D tentatively TRBD1 (6 bases). Per the germline V gene, CDR1 is SGHTA and CDR2 is FQGNSA. The CDR3 consists of 14 residues. V was shortened by 2 bases and J by 7 bases, with 12 bases between the two germline ends. The CDR3 DNA sequence: TGTGCCAGCAGCTTACCCAGGGGCCGGAATGAGCAGTTCTTC. Translated: CASSLPRGRNEQFF.

This clone has a handful of counts. The CDR3 nucleotides are TGTGCCAGTAGTATGGGAAACCAGCCCCAGCATTTT. Translation gives CASSMGNQPQHF. The gene calls are TRBV19 and TRBJ1-5; D remains ambiguous. Germline V CDR1 and CDR2: LNHDA, SQIVND (reference sequence). The CDR3 runs 12 residues. The germline V and J ends were trimmed by 3 bases and 7 bases, with 7 bases remaining between them.

This chain links TRBV7-9 with TRBJ2-1, with D possibly being TRBD2 (6 bases). Germline V gives CDR1 SEHNR, CDR2 FQNEAQ (reference sequence). V lost 2 bases, J lost 1 base, and 12 bases lay in between. This CDR3 has 16 residues. DNA of the CDR3: TGTGCCAGCAGCTTAAACCTCGGGGGTTCCTACAATGAGCAGTTCTTC. Translated, it gives CASSLNLGGSYNEQFF.

The chain uses TRBV6-6 and TRBJ1-2, with 8 bases fitting TRBD1. This CDR3 comprises 14 residues. J gave up 4 bases and V 5 bases, and 6 bases lay outside the gene matches. Germline V lookup: CDR1 MNHNY, CDR2 SVGAGI (reference sequence). The CDR3 sequence is CASSGPGTGYGYTF. Written as DNA, the CDR3 is TGTGCCAGCAGTGGCCCCGGGACAGGCTATGGCTACACCTTC.

V and J are TRBV6-6 and TRBJ2-7; TRBD1 matches at 9 bases. The V and J ends lost 6 bases and 3 bases, in that order; junction bases with no gene match: 6. This CDR3 contains 14 residues. Looked up from germline, CDR1 is MNHNY and CDR2 is SVGAGI (reference sequence). In nucleotides, the CDR3 is TGTGCCAGCAGGACGACAGGGGGGCTCTACGAGCAGTACTTC. Translation: CASRTTGGLYEQYF.

The chain uses TRBV19 and TRBJ1-3, with D hard to call. The CDR3 sequence is 10 residues long. CDR1 LNHDA and CDR2 SQIVND come from the germline V gene (reference sequence). V shed 6 bases and J shed 5 bases, with 2 bases lying between them. CDR3 residues: CASRRNTIYF. In nucleotides, the CDR3 is TGTGCCAGTAGACGAAACACCATATATTTT.

The gene calls are TRBV5-5 and TRBJ2-1, with 10 bases matching TRBD2. Losses at the gene ends were 0 bases for V and 7 bases for J; bases not matched to a gene: 7. The CDR3 sequence is 16 residues long. Germline lookup yields CDR1 SGHKS and CDR2 YYEKEE (reference sequence). The CDR3, as DNA: TGTGCCAGCAGCTTGGGGCTAGCGGGAGATTATAATGAGCAGTTCTTC. Translating it yields CASSLGLAGDYNEQFF. The entire variable domain, with the rest obtained from reference TRBV5-5 and TRBJ2-1, is as follows: DAGVTQSPTHLIKTRGQQVTLRCSPISGHKSVSWYQQVLGQGPQFIFQYYEKEERGRGNFPDRFSARQFPNYSSELNVNALLLGDSALYLCASSLGLAGDYNEQFFGPGTRLTVL.

There are a few counts of this clone. The sample has other DNA sequences that encode this CDR3 too. This chain links TRBV19 with TRBJ2-7; D gene ambiguous. This CDR3 has 11 amino acids. Germline V gene data show CDR1 as LNHDA and CDR2 as SQIVND (reference sequence). The ends were cut back, 1 base at V and 5 bases at J, with 3 bases in the middle. The CDR3 nucleotides read TGTGCCAGTAGTATAGGGCACGAGCAGTACTTC. Translated, it gives CASSIGHEQYF.

The rearrangement joins TRBV7-3 to TRBJ2-1, with TRBD2 matching over 7 bases. After removal of 5 bases from V and 4 bases from J, the junction contained 5 bases not matched to a gene. CDR3 size: 14 residues. CDR1 is SGHTA, CDR2 FQGTGA, per germline. The CDR3 bases are TGTGCCAGCAGCGAAGCGGGGCTATACAATGAGCAGTTCTTC. Translated, it gives CASSEAGLYNEQFF.

V gene TRBV6-6 combines with J gene TRBJ2-3; 11 nucleotides agree with TRBD2. The CDR3 consists of 14 residues. V lost 10 bases, J lost 5 bases, and 8 bases stayed unmatched. Germline CDR1 and CDR2: MNHNY and SVGAGI (reference sequence). The CDR3 nucleotides read TGTGCCACCCGACTAGCGGGATCGAGAGATACGCAGTATTTT. This translates into CATRLAGSRDTQYF.

This chain joins TRBV11-3 and TRBJ2-1; TRBD2 aligns across 8 bases. There are 13 residues in the CDR3. CDR1 and CDR2 from the germline V gene are SGHNT and YENEEA. The J segment lost 8 bases and the V segment lost 1 base, leaving 1 base of the junction unmatched. This CDR3 reads CASSLGRGDEQFF. The CDR3 nucleotides read TGTGCCAGCAGCTTAGGGCGGGGGGATGAGCAGTTCTTC.

This clone has only one observation. The rearrangement links TRBV28 to TRBJ1-2; 8 nucleotides match TRBD1. The CDR3 is 14 residues long. Germline values: CDR1 MDHEN, CDR2 SYDVKM. The V and J ends lost 6 bases and 3 bases, in that order; junction bases with no gene match: 6. CDR3 bases: TGTGCCAGCAGAAGACAGGGGCAGGACTATGGCTACACCTTC. This translates into CASRRQGQDYGYTF.

This clone showed up just once. The chain is built from TRBV28 and TRBJ2-5, with a tentative D call TRBD1 (6 bases). The CDR3 consists of 14 residues. Germline values: CDR1 MDHEN, CDR2 SYDVKM. V shed 6 bases and J shed 5 bases, with 16 bases lying between them. In nucleotides, the CDR3 is TGTGCCAGCAGCCGGACAGTTTTGAAGGAGACCCAGTACTTC. Protein: CASSRTVLKETQYF.

The CDR3 DNA is TGTGCCAGCAGTGATACTAGCTGGACAGGAACAAACATTCAGTACTTC. It codes for CASSDTSWTGTNIQYF. This chain uses TRBV6-4 with TRBJ2-4; maybe TRBD1 (7 bases). Germline V gives CDR1 MRHNA, CDR2 SNTAGT. Trimming removed 3 bases from V and 6 bases from J, with 18 bases in between. The length of the CDR3 is 16 residues.

This chain connects TRBV4-1 to TRBJ2-2, with 8 bases aligning to TRBD2. CDR3 length: 15 residues. Unmatched junction bases numbered 6, after V lost 5 bases and J lost 4 bases. Germline lookup yields CDR1 MGHRA and CDR2 YSYEKL. This chain's CDR3 is CASSYSGSGTGELFF. CDR3 in DNA: TGCGCCAGCAGCTACAGCGGGAGTGGCACCGGGGAGCTGTTTTTT.

This sequence joins TRBV6-1 and TRBJ2-2; D gene uncertain. The CDR3 runs 16 residues. Trimming left V 4 bases short and J 2 bases short, with 14 bases between. CDR1 and CDR2 from the germline V gene are MNHNS and SASEGT. DNA for the CDR3: TGTGCCAGCAGTGTGGTTTATGGGGTCAACACCGGGGAGCTGTTTTTT. Protein: CASSVVYGVNTGELFF.

The CDR3 nucleotides read TGCGCCAGCAGCTTGGGGGGCGGGAGGTACACTGAAGCTTTCTTT. Encoded protein: CASSLGGGRYTEAFF. This chain joins TRBV5-1 and TRBJ1-1, with a weak D call TRBD1 (5 bases). V was pared by 0 bases and J by 3 bases, with 12 bases between. The CDR3 totals 15 residues. The germline V gene has CDR1 SGHRS and CDR2 YFSETQ.